Listed here are 16 T cell receptor beta chains from one sample, sequenced in a study of T-cell reconstitution after alpha-beta-depleted transplantation in children. The authors prepared the TCRbeta library with unique molecular identifiers. TCRdb passed the PCR reads through MiXCR, listing each CDR3 protein once. The sample consists of fewer than 150,000 distinct CDR3 sequences, 9.7% of them appearing once. This specimen consisted of PBMCs, mostly from graft donor cells, obtained 180 days after TCRalphabeta/CD19-depleted stem cell transplant. Every receptor here comes from a girl younger than two who had a stem cell transplant for combined immunodeficiency, so the T cells may come from the graft donor.

V usage is TRBV6-1 and J usage is TRBJ2-7; D tentatively fits TRBD1 or TRBD2 (5 bases each). The ends were cut back, 5 bases at V and 4 bases at J, with 15 bases in the middle. Germline lookup yields CDR1 MNHNS and CDR2 SASEGT. This CDR3 has 14 amino acids. The CDR3 DNA sequence: TGTGCCAGCAGTCCCGGGACGAGACCATACGAGCAGTACTTC. It yields the protein CASSPGTRPYEQYF.

Comment on this clonotype: Mismatch with germline at one junction end may stem from a read error. DNA of the CDR3: TGTGACATCAGTGACGGCGGAGGGTCAGCCAAAAACATTCAGTACTTC. It is translated as CDISDGGGSAKNIQYF. The rearrangement joins TRBV10-3 to TRBJ2-4, with D perhaps matching TRBD2 (6 bases). This CDR3 region has 16 residues. Germline V gene sequence: CDR1 ENHRY, CDR2 SYGVKD.

This chain connects TRBV20-1 to TRBJ2-3, with a possible D match to TRBD2 (7 bases). Trimming removed 4 bases from V and 0 bases from J, with 14 bases in between. Germline V gene sequence: CDR1 DFQATT, CDR2 SNEGSKA (reference sequence). This CDR3 region has 15 residues. The CDR3 DNA is TGCAGTGCTATGGGGAGGGGGTGGAGCACAGATACGCAGTATTTT. Translation: CSAMGRGWSTDTQYF.

The V call is TRBV4-1, the J call TRBJ1-1; a possible D gene is TRBD1 (6 bases). The V gene's germline CDR1 is MGHRA and CDR2 YSYEKL. The CDR3 covers 18 residues. Between the trimmed V and J ends, which lost 4 bases and 2 bases, there was a span of 23 bases. The chain's CDR3 is CASSPEWGAPKINTEAFF. As DNA, the CDR3 is TGCGCCAGCAGCCCTGAGTGGGGGGCCCCGAAAATAAACACTGAAGCTTTCTTT.

This chain links TRBV5-1 with TRBJ2-2; TRBD2 matches at 8 bases. J gave up 3 bases and V 4 bases, and 5 bases lay outside the gene matches. Germline lookup yields CDR1 SGHRS and CDR2 YFSETQ. The CDR3 has 15 residues. CDR3 in amino acids: CASSPSGGYTGELFF. The CDR3, as DNA: TGCGCCAGCAGCCCCAGCGGGGGCTACACCGGGGAGCTGTTTTTT.

The rearrangement joins TRBV29-1 to TRBJ2-3, with 7 bases lining up with TRBD1. The CDR3 covers 15 residues. J was trimmed by 4 bases and V by 8 bases; bases with no gene match: 15. Germline CDR1 is SQVTM and CDR2 is ANQGSEA. The CDR3 is CSFQSAKGGADTQYF. CDR3 nucleotides: TGCAGCTTCCAAAGTGCGAAAGGGGGCGCAGATACGCAGTATTTT.

There are a few counts of this clonotype. At one end, the junction sequence differs from germline, possibly due to a read error. The rearrangement links TRBV7-2 to TRBJ2-2, with TRBD2 as a possible D gene (5 bases). Germline CDR1 SGHTA, CDR2 FQGNSA. This CDR3 comprises 16 residues. The CDR3 DNA reads as TGTGCCAGCAGTTTAGGACTCGGGCAGTGGACCGGGGAGCTGTTTTTT. Protein product: CASSLGLGQWTGELFF.

The chain links TRBV7-9 to TRBJ2-7; D gene ambiguous. The CDR3 has 13 amino acids. Germline V gene data show CDR1 as SEHNR and CDR2 as FQNEAQ (reference sequence). Trimming took 3 bases from V and 2 from J, leaving 8 bases between them. The DNA for the CDR3 is TGTGCCAGCAGCTTTTACAACCCCTACGAGCAGTACTTC. The encoded protein is CASSFYNPYEQYF.

This clonotype was detected only a few times. The chain recombines TRBV20-1 with TRBJ2-7, with 11 bases aligning to TRBD2. The CDR3 is 18 residues long. Germline loops: CDR1 DFQATT, CDR2 SNEGSKA (reference sequence). With V trimmed by 2 bases and J by 0 bases, 12 bases remained unmatched. In DNA, the CDR3 is TGCAGTGCTAGACCCTGGGGACTAGCGGCTTTTAGCTCCTACGAGCAGTACTTC. Amino acids: CSARPWGLAAFSSYEQYF.

This clonotype showed up just a few times. This chain links TRBV30 with TRBJ2-7, with D perhaps TRBD1 (5 bases). The CDR3 spans 14 residues. Germline assignment: CDR1 GTSNPN and CDR2 SVGIG (reference sequence). With 2 bases removed from V and 1 base from J, the gap between germline ends came to 12 bases. The CDR3 sequence is CAWSSRQFSYEQYF. CDR3 coding DNA: TGTGCCTGGAGTTCTCGACAGTTTTCCTACGAGCAGTACTTC.

The table lists this clonotype with a few counts. This chain connects TRBV27 to TRBJ2-5; D possibly uses TRBD1 or TRBD2 (5 bases each). Germline V gene sequence: CDR1 MNHEY, CDR2 SMNVEV (reference sequence). The CDR3 contains 14 residues. Trimming pared 5 bases from V and 0 bases from J, leaving 10 bases between. CDR3 sequence reads: CASSGDGHQETQYF. The CDR3 region has the DNA TGTGCCAGCAGTGGGGACGGCCACCAAGAGACCCAGTACTTC.

This clonotype appeared a few times. The chain is built from TRBV20-1 and TRBJ2-7; D might be TRBD1 or TRBD2, each matching 5 bases. V shed 2 bases and J shed 7 bases, with 21 bases lying between them. The CDR3 length is 15 residues. Germline values: CDR1 DFQATT, CDR2 SNEGSKA (reference sequence). CDR3 coding DNA: TGCAGTGCTAGATTTACGGCAGGTGGGGGTAGAGAGCAGTACTTC. This sequence encodes CSARFTAGGGREQYF.

The CDR3 DNA reads as TGTGCCAGCAGCCGCCTCTGGGGACAGTACTACGAGCAGTACTTC. It is translated as CASSRLWGQYYEQYF. V and J are TRBV5-4 and TRBJ2-7; 7 nucleotides match TRBD1. With V trimmed by 4 bases and J by 3 bases, 10 bases remained unmatched. This CDR3 region has 15 residues. Germline assignment: CDR1 SGHNT and CDR2 YYREEE (reference sequence). Supplemented by reference TRBV5-4 and TRBJ2-7, the full variable domain reads ETGVTQSPTHLIKTRGQQVTLRCSSQSGHNTVSWYQQALGQGPQFIFQYYREEENGRGNFPPRFSGLQFPNYSSELNVNALELDDSALYLCASSRLWGQYYEQYFGPGTRLTVT.

The V and J genes are TRBV4-2 and TRBJ2-7; tentatively, D is TRBD1 (5 bases). The length of the CDR3 is 12 residues. V lost 3 bases to trimming and J lost 5 bases, with 8 bases between them. Germline assignment: CDR1 LGHNA and CDR2 YNFKEQ. The DNA of the CDR3 is TGTGCCAGCAGCCATGAAGGGGACGAGCAGTACTTC. This gives the protein CASSHEGDEQYF.

This clonotype was picked up one time. The chain couples TRBV12-3 or TRBV12-4 to TRBJ2-7; TRBD2 agrees at 10 bases. After removal of 2 bases from V and 5 bases from J, the junction contained 18 bases not matched to a gene. This CDR3 has 19 residues. The chain's CDR3 is CASSLKVVIAGGPRHEQYF. The CDR3 DNA follows: TGTGCCAGCAGTTTAAAAGTGGTGATAGCGGGAGGCCCCCGTCACGAGCAGTACTTC.

This clonotype turned up a few times. The chain recombines TRBV2 with TRBJ2-1; 12 nucleotides match TRBD2. CDR1 SNHLY and CDR2 FYNNEI come from the germline V gene. There are 14 residues in the CDR3. The J segment lost 10 bases and the V segment lost 4 bases, leaving 5 bases of the junction unmatched. CDR3 in amino acids: CASSGLAGEVEQFF. The CDR3 region has the DNA TGTGCCAGCAGTGGACTAGCGGGAGAGGTCGAGCAGTTCTTC.